Listed here is a single TCR beta chain. Its antigen is not identified. This specimen belongs to a study of shared clonotypes between healthy human individuals. Study-wide points: A small donor pool kept down the genetic and exposure-history diversity that was represented.

Generated by immunoSEQ multiplex PCR, the TCRdb table keeps only in-frame clones and is missing some. Altogether about 2 million clones are present, about 95% being singletons, with the ten largest covering 0.9% to 1.4%. The CDR3 totals 16 residues. Per germline, CDR1 SGHTA and CDR2 FQGTGA. V lost 5 bases and J lost 3, with 17 bases in between. The naive CD8 subset, CD45RO-negative cells positively selected for CCR7, excluded terminally differentiated effector memory CD45RA+ cells. All participating donors were Caucasian adults from Nashville, Tennessee. The J gene is TRBJ1-3, the V gene TRBV7-3, with no clear D. Sample: naive CD8+ T cells sorted from blood. The clonotype originates from a young man in good health. This chain's CDR3 is CASSPQTSSVGNTIYF. In DNA form, the CDR3 reads TGTGCCAGCAGCCCCCAGACGTCATCAGTTGGAAACACCATATATTTT.